The 28 T cell receptor beta chains below all came from one sample that was sequenced in a study of post-analysis software for immune sequencing data. Study-level results: TRBV5-6, TRBV5-1 and TRBV20-1 were among several TRBV segments more frequent in patients than controls.

No antigen has been assigned to these receptors. Built from TCR beta cDNA, the libraries had unique molecular identifiers in them. TCRdb recomputed calls from the PCR reads with MiXCR, one row per CDR3 protein. The sample holds approximately 150,000 distinct CDR3 sequences, approximately 30% seen once. The sample was blood. Every receptor here comes from a girl aged 5 to 17 with multiple sclerosis.

This clonotype has only a few counts. A read error may account for a junction end that differs from germline. The genes are TRBV5-1 and TRBJ2-6; unclear D gene. Germline CDR1 and CDR2: SGHRS and YFSETQ. The CDR3 runs 17 residues. CDR3 DNA sequence: TGCGCCAACAGCTCCGCCGTTTGGGAAGCTGGGGCCAACGTCCTGACTTTC. Its translation is CANSSAVWEAGANVLTF.

In nucleotides, the CDR3 is TGTGCCAGCAGCCATCGGGAAGGGTTCAGGACAGAGTGCGGAGAAGCTTTCTTT. Translating gives CASSHREGFRTECGEAFF. This chain links TRBV3-1 with TRBJ1-1, with a weak D call TRBD1 (6 bases). This CDR3 spans 18 amino acids. Germline lookup yields CDR1 LGHDT and CDR2 YNNKEL (reference sequence). Deletions cut 3 bases from V and 8 bases from J, with 28 bases between.

Details on this clonotype: A much bigger clone sits one base away, suggesting this may be a read error. The J gene is TRBJ2-7, the V gene TRBV27; D is unclear. The CDR3 contains 15 residues. Germline V CDR1 and CDR2: MNHEY, SMNVEV (reference sequence). As DNA, the CDR3 is TGTGCCAGCAGTCTCACCTTGACGCCCTCCTACGAGCAGCACTTC. It codes for CASSLTLTPSYEQHF.

The rearrangement links TRBV6-6 to TRBJ2-5; D gene ambiguous. V was shortened by 4 bases and J by 13 bases, with 7 bases between the two germline ends. The germline V gene encodes CDR1 MNHNY and CDR2 SVGAGI (reference sequence). This CDR3 has 9 amino acids. The DNA for the CDR3 is TGTGCCAGCAGTTCCAAATTGTACTTC. Translated, it gives CASSSKLYF.

The rearrangement uses TRBV20-1 and TRBJ1-4, with unresolved D. This CDR3 is built from 15 residues. Germline V gene lookup returns CDR1 DFQATT and CDR2 SNEGSKA (reference sequence). V lost 6 bases and J 8 bases, leaving 22 bases between the germline ends. For the CDR3, the DNA is TGCAGTGCCGCGACGTTCGAGGGAGGTTGGGAAAAACTGTTTTTT. Translation: CSAATFEGGWEKLFF.

This clonotype has a count of ten or more. The chain employs TRBV4-1 and TRBJ2-7, with no clear D. CDR1 is MGHRA and CDR2 is YSYEKL in the germline V gene. The CDR3 is 14 residues long. Trimming pared 3 bases from V and 0 bases from J, leaving 9 bases between. CDR3 residues: CASSQPRSSYEQYF. As DNA, the CDR3 is TGCGCCAGCAGCCAGCCGAGGAGCTCCTACGAGCAGTACTTC.

On this clonotype: A much larger clone lies a single base off, so this may be a read error. A read error is likely, as this CDR3 ends without the conserved phenylalanine or tryptophan. This rearrangement joins TRBV9 to TRBJ2-7; weak D call: TRBD1 (5 bases). Trimming removed 0 bases at V and 1 base at J, with 11 bases between. CDR1 SGDLS and CDR2 YYNGEE come from the germline V gene. The CDR3 length is 15 residues. The CDR3 region has the DNA TGTGCCAGCAGCGTAGGGGTCGACAGTTCCTACGAGCAGTACTGC. This gives the protein CASSVGVDSSYEQYC.

This clonotype occurred many times. The chain is built from TRBV28 and TRBJ2-5; D is ambiguous. With 3 bases removed from V and 4 bases from J, the gap between germline ends came to 12 bases. Germline V gene data show CDR1 as MDHEN and CDR2 as SYDVKM. This CDR3 comprises 14 residues. The chain's CDR3 is CASSLRTAPETQYF. DNA for the CDR3: TGTGCCAGCAGTTTGAGAACCGCACCAGAGACCCAGTACTTC.

The chain uses TRBV29-1 and TRBJ1-1; D unresolved. Trimming left V 4 bases short and J 11 bases short, with 11 bases between. Looked up from germline, CDR1 is SQVTM and CDR2 is ANQGSEA. The CDR3 spans 10 residues. CDR3: CSVADVAAFF. In nucleotides, the CDR3 is TGCAGCGTTGCCGACGTAGCGGCTTTCTTT.

This clonotype was counted at least ten times. The V gene is TRBV29-1, the J gene TRBJ2-7; 13 bases line up with TRBD2. The CDR3 is made up of 18 amino acids. Germline loops: CDR1 SQVTM, CDR2 ANQGSEA. J lost 3 bases, V lost 0 bases, and 11 bases had no gene match. The CDR3 region has the DNA TGCAGCGTTGAAGATCCAACTAGCGGGAGGGGTGGCAACTACGAGCAGTACTTC. It translates to CSVEDPTSGRGGNYEQYF.

The chain uses TRBV2 and TRBJ2-3; 9 nucleotides align to TRBD2. In germline, CDR1 is SNHLY, CDR2 FYNNEI. After removal of 2 bases from V and 2 bases from J, the junction contained 2 bases not matched to a gene. This CDR3 is built from 15 residues. The CDR3 sequence: CASSELAGTTDTQYF. The CDR3 bases are TGTGCCAGCAGTGAACTAGCGGGGACCACAGATACGCAGTATTTT.

The V call is TRBV5-1, the J call TRBJ2-3, with 10 bases matching TRBD1. This CDR3 comprises 15 residues. With V trimmed by 0 bases and J by 5 bases, 3 bases remained unmatched. Germline CDR1 SGHRS, CDR2 YFSETQ. In nucleotides, the CDR3 is TGCGCCAGCAGCTTGGGACAGGGGGCTAAAGATACGCAGTATTTT. Translation gives CASSLGQGAKDTQYF.

Of note for this clonotype: This could be a read error, since a much larger clone is one nucleotide away. The chain links TRBV20-1 to TRBJ2-1; 7 nucleotides match TRBD2. The J call may be wrong; the DNA end is better matched by TRBJ2-7. Germline CDR1 and CDR2: DFQATT and SNEGSKA (reference sequence). The CDR3 runs 14 residues. CDR3 loop: CSAPAGLFYNEQYF. DNA of the CDR3: TGCAGTGCGCCCGCGGGACTATTTTACAATGAGCAGTACTTC.

The rearrangement joins TRBV20-1 to TRBJ1-3; D remains unclear. The CDR3 spans 12 residues. The V end was cut by 5 bases, the J end by 4 bases, with 9 bases between. Germline CDR1 is DFQATT and CDR2 is SNEGSKA (reference sequence). The chain's CDR3 is CSALIGGNTIYF. In nucleotides, the CDR3 is TGCAGTGCTCTAATCGGGGGAAACACCATATATTTT.

The J gene is TRBJ2-1, the V gene TRBV10-3; a possible D gene is TRBD1 (5 bases). The ends were cut back, 0 bases at V and 7 bases at J, with 13 bases in the middle. This CDR3 contains 15 residues. Germline loops: CDR1 ENHRY, CDR2 SYGVKD. This chain's CDR3 is CAISESDTTGNEQFF. The CDR3 DNA reads as TGTGCCATCAGTGAGTCGGACACTACTGGGAATGAGCAGTTCTTC.

The table lists this clonotype with many counts. V usage is TRBV10-3 and J usage is TRBJ2-1; 9 bases are shared with TRBD1. Germline CDR1 ENHRY, CDR2 SYGVKD. The CDR3 sequence is 15 residues long. Trimming took 0 bases from V and 4 from J; bases not matched to a gene: 1. The CDR3 protein is CAISESGTGYNEQFF. The CDR3 coding sequence is TGTGCCATCAGTGAGTCCGGGACAGGGTACAATGAGCAGTTCTTC.

This clonotype was recorded many times. V gene TRBV5-6 combines with J gene TRBJ1-5; D is perhaps TRBD1 (6 bases). The germline CDR1 and CDR2 sequences are SGHDT and YYEEEE. Trimming removed 4 bases from V and 5 bases from J, with 16 bases in between. The CDR3 spans 15 residues. The CDR3 spells CASSASRGLDQPQHF. The CDR3, as DNA: TGTGCCAGCAGCGCCAGCAGGGGCCTCGATCAGCCCCAGCATTTT.

The V and J genes are TRBV5-1 and TRBJ2-1, with 12 bases aligning to TRBD2. This CDR3 comprises 19 residues. Germline lookup yields CDR1 SGHRS and CDR2 YFSETQ. V dropped 4 bases and J dropped 2; count of bases not matched to a gene: 13. The CDR3 nucleotides are TGCGCCAGCAGCCAACCGGGACTAGCGGGTGTGAGCCCCTACAATGAGCAGTTCTTC. This gives the protein CASSQPGLAGVSPYNEQFF.

The sample holds many counts of this clonotype. V is TRBV3-1 and J is TRBJ1-2; no clear D gene. The CDR3 is 14 amino acids. The ends were cut back, 1 base at V and 8 bases at J, with 14 bases in the middle. Germline CDR1 LGHDT, CDR2 YNNKEL (reference sequence). The CDR3, as DNA: TGTGCCAGCAGCCAAGTGATACGGGGTAGCGGCTACACCTTC. Protein product: CASSQVIRGSGYTF.

This clonotype was seen ten or more times. The CDR3 DNA reads as TGTGCCAGCAGCCAAGATCTATATCGAGGACAGGGATCGCGAAGGAGCTATGGCTACACCTTC. Its protein is CASSQDLYRGQGSRRSYGYTF. The chain employs TRBV4-2 and TRBJ1-2, with 8 bases lining up with TRBD1. The CDR3 totals 21 residues. After removal of 0 bases from V and 4 bases from J, the junction contained 22 bases not matched to a gene. In germline, CDR1 is LGHNA, CDR2 YNFKEQ.

This clonotype was seen many times. This sequence joins TRBV6-6 and TRBJ2-7; 7 bases map to TRBD1. The germline CDR1 and CDR2 sequences are MNHNY and SVGAGI (reference sequence). The junction had 4 bases not matched to a gene; V was cut back by 6 bases and J by 5 bases. CDR3 length: 12 residues. The CDR3 reads CASSRQGDEQYF. The CDR3 bases are TGTGCCAGCAGCCGACAGGGCGACGAGCAGTACTTC.

This clonotype has a handful of counts. This chain joins TRBV12-3 or TRBV12-4 and TRBJ2-7; no firm D call. The CDR3 runs 12 residues. V lost 2 bases to trimming and J lost 4 bases, with 6 bases between them. The CDR3: CASSLYRYEQYF. The CDR3, as DNA: TGTGCCAGCAGTTTATATCGTTACGAGCAGTACTTC.

In its sample, this clonotype was seen a few times. This chain uses TRBV3-1 with TRBJ1-4, with no clear D. With 3 bases removed from V and 8 bases from J, the gap between germline ends came to 4 bases. Germline CDR1 reads LGHDT; CDR2 reads YNNKEL (reference sequence). This CDR3 spans 11 amino acids. For the CDR3, the DNA is TGTGCCAGCAGCCAGGTGGAAAAACTGTTTTTT. This sequence encodes CASSQVEKLFF.

This clonotype has a count of ten or more. The CDR3 region is CASSVAPPGGGGSNEQFF. The CDR3 DNA reads as TGTGCCAGCAGCGTAGCCCCTCCAGGGGGTGGGGGATCCAATGAGCAGTTCTTC. This chain uses TRBV9 with TRBJ2-1, with 7 bases matching TRBD1. Germline values: CDR1 SGDLS, CDR2 YYNGEE. J gave up 6 bases and V 0 bases, and 15 bases lay outside the gene matches. The CDR3 length is 18 residues.

The J gene is TRBJ1-6, the V gene TRBV3-1, with D tentatively TRBD1 (6 bases). The V gene lost 1 base and the J gene lost 9 bases, with 16 bases spanning the gap. This CDR3 has 16 residues. Germline assignment: CDR1 LGHDT and CDR2 YNNKEL (reference sequence). CDR3 nucleotide sequence: TGTGCCAGCAGCCAAGCTAAGACAGGAGTAGGTTCACCCCTCCACTTT. The encoded protein is CASSQAKTGVGSPLHF. Full variable domain (outside the CDR3, taken from reference TRBV3-1 and TRBJ1-6): DTAVSQTPKYLVTQMGNDKSIKCEQNLGHDTMYWYKQDSKKFLKIMFSYNNKELIINETVPNRFSPKSPDKAHLNLHINSLELGDSAVYFCASSQAKTGVGSPLHFGNGTRLTVT.

In its sample, this clonotype was seen many times. The V call is TRBV11-2, the J call TRBJ1-2, with D unclear. This CDR3 is 14 amino acids long. The germline V gene has CDR1 SGHAT and CDR2 FQNNGV. Trimming shortened V by 2 bases and J by 1 base, and 8 bases separated the two germline ends. CDR3 DNA sequence: TGTGCCAGCAGCTTACGAATGGATAACTATGGCTACACCTTC. Translated: CASSLRMDNYGYTF.

In the case of this clonotype: With a much larger clone just one base away, this may be a read error. V is TRBV20-1 and J is TRBJ2-3, with TRBD2 matching 8 bases. Per germline, CDR1 DFQATT and CDR2 SNEGSKA (reference sequence). CDR3 length: 15 residues. V was clipped by 5 bases and J by 1 base; unmatched bases: 8. Here the CDR3 DNA reads TGCAGTGCTTGGCTACTAGCGGAGGGCACAGATACGCAGTATTTT. This codes for CSAWLLAEGTDTQYF.

This clonotype was counted at least ten times. V is TRBV5-8 and J is TRBJ2-4, with D unresolved. This CDR3 has 16 residues. CDR1 is SGHTS, CDR2 YDEGEE, per germline. V was shortened by 0 bases and J by 0 bases, with 10 bases between the two germline ends. DNA of the CDR3: TGTGCCAGCAGCTTGGCAGTGACTTTAGCCAAAAACATTCAGTACTTC. Protein: CASSLAVTLAKNIQYF.